These 23 T cell receptor beta chains share one sample of origin, sequenced in a study of regulatory T cells in long-lasting Graves disease (TCRdb year 2021). The method was multiplex PCR. The instrument was an Illumina HiSeq 4000. iRepertoire HTBI primers and Arm-PCR amplification of CDR3 regions were used to construct TCR beta libraries. Clones were called with MiXCR by TCRdb after fastp trimmed the public reads at Q25, and only in-frame beta chains were retained. Every CDR3 protein is listed once, alongside the most common genes and DNA of its rows. For this sample there are 360,000 or so distinct CDR3 sequences; 16% appear just once. In total, the top ten clones hold roughly 21% of the sample. Read against the paper, the sample's time point label means: newly diagnosed GD, antithyroid drugs for less than 3 months. RNA was extracted from PBMCs in TRIzol for both TCR sequencing and RNA sequencing.

This sample also appeared in a second study, on T cells in Graves' hyperthyroidism and ophthalmopathy.

The source was peripheral blood mononuclear cells (PBMCs), collected at new diagnosis, from a patient treated with antithyroid drugs. These receptors were taken from a woman aged 18-29 years with Graves disease. Donor details come from another sample of the same person, matched by shared clones.

The chain's CDR3 is CASRGTGVSYEQYF. Written as DNA, the CDR3 is TGTGCCAGCAGGGGGACAGGGGTTTCCTACGAGCAGTACTTC. The J gene is TRBJ2-7, the V gene TRBV6-2 or TRBV6-3, with 10 positions matching TRBD1. The germline gives CDR1 MNHEY, CDR2 SVGEGT. V gave up 6 bases and J gave up 1 base; unmatched junction bases: 3. The CDR3 has 14 amino acids.

At least ten counts were recorded for this clonotype. The chain combines TRBV11-2 with TRBJ2-6; D unclear. The CDR3 spans 16 residues. The germline V gene encodes CDR1 SGHAT and CDR2 FQNNGV. Trimming took 1 base from V and 0 from J, leaving 7 bases between them. The CDR3 DNA reads as TGTGCCAGCAGCTTAGGTCGAAGCTCTGGGGCCAACGTCCTGACTTTC. Translated: CASSLGRSSGANVLTF. Full variable domain (outside the CDR3, taken from reference TRBV11-2 and TRBJ2-6): EAGVAQSPRYKIIEKRQSVAFWCNPISGHATLYWYQQILGQGPKLLIQFQNNGVVDDSQLPKDRFSAERLKGVDSTLKIQPAKLEDSAVYLCASSLGRSSGANVLTFGAGSRLTVL.

In this sample, this clonotype turned up once. The rearrangement uses TRBV11-2 and TRBJ2-5, with TRBD2 matching over 8 bases. The germline gives CDR1 SGHAT, CDR2 FQNNGV. The CDR3 length is 15 residues. The trim removed 5 bases at V and 1 base at J, leaving 6 bases unmatched. CDR3 sequence reads: CASSPSGGGQETQYF. CDR3 DNA: TGTGCCAGCAGCCCTTCGGGGGGGGGCCAAGAGACCCAGTACTTC.

The genes are TRBV4-2 and TRBJ2-5; D is tentatively TRBD1 or TRBD2 (5 bases each). Germline V gives CDR1 LGHNA, CDR2 YNFKEQ. The CDR3 length is 16 residues. The V end lost 1 base, the J end lost 1 base, and 13 bases lay between the germline ends. This CDR3 is CASSQGLAGPQETQYF. The DNA for the CDR3 is TGTGCCAGCAGCCAAGGTCTAGCAGGGCCCCAAGAGACCCAGTACTTC.

The V call is TRBV20-1, the J call TRBJ2-1, with 12 bases identical to TRBD2. Germline-derived CDR1 and CDR2 are DFQATT and SNEGSKA (reference sequence). The CDR3 runs 16 residues. The V and J ends lost 1 base and 8 bases, in that order; junction bases with no gene match: 9. The CDR3 is CSARVETSGSGDEQFF. The CDR3 nucleotides read TGCAGTGCTAGAGTGGAGACTAGCGGGAGCGGGGATGAGCAGTTCTTC.

The CDR3 region has the DNA TGTGCCAGCAGGCTCAGAGGGACAGGGAAGAAGTCTAACTATGGCTACACCTTC. Protein sequence: CASRLRGTGKKSNYGYTF. The chain is built from TRBV4-2 and TRBJ1-2, with 9 bases aligning to TRBD1. Trimming cost V 6 bases and J 0 bases; bases outside gene matches: 14. Germline V gene sequence: CDR1 LGHNA, CDR2 YNFKEQ. The CDR3 length is 18 residues.

This clonotype was seen many times. J is TRBJ2-2 and V is TRBV10-1; perhaps TRBD1 as D (7 bases). The CDR3 loop spans 16 amino acids. Trimming removed 5 bases at V and 4 bases at J, with 17 bases between. The germline CDR1 and CDR2 sequences are WNHNN and SYGVQD (reference sequence). CDR3 in amino acids: CASSKTAGGRTGELFF. The CDR3 coding sequence is TGCGCCAGCAGTAAAACGGCAGGGGGGCGCACCGGGGAGCTGTTTTTT.

This clonotype was found a few times. The chain links TRBV7-9 to TRBJ2-1, with D perhaps matching TRBD1 (5 bases). The CDR3 extends over 14 amino acids. Germline CDR1 reads SEHNR; CDR2 reads FQNEAQ (reference sequence). Trimming stripped 1 base from V and 5 bases from J, with 9 bases between. The CDR3 here is CASSLGQKNNEQFF. The CDR3 DNA reads TGTGCCAGCAGCTTAGGACAGAAAAACAATGAGCAGTTCTTC.

A note on this clonotype: A read error is likely here: a far larger clone is one base away. J is TRBJ2-3 and V is TRBV11-2; 9 nucleotides align to TRBD1. The germline V gene has CDR1 SGHAT and CDR2 FQNNGV. There are 15 residues in the CDR3. CDR3 DNA: TGTGCCAGTACCTCCACCGGGACAGGGACAGATACGCGGTATTTT. This codes for CASTSTGTGTDTRYF.

CDR3 DNA: TGCGCCAGCAGCTTGGACAGGGGCTCTGAAGCTTTCTTT. Translated, it gives CASSLDRGSEAFF. This chain connects TRBV5-1 to TRBJ1-1, with 7 bases matching TRBD1. This CDR3 has 13 residues. CDR1 and CDR2 from the germline V gene are SGHRS and YFSETQ. The V and J ends lost 0 bases and 6 bases, in that order; junction bases with no gene match: 2.

This clonotype was seen a few times. The chain recombines TRBV5-1 with TRBJ2-1; D is uncertain. Germline CDR1 reads SGHRS; CDR2 reads YFSETQ. V was clipped by 3 bases and J by 5 bases, with 12 bases between them. The CDR3 covers 14 residues. CDR3 DNA sequence: TGCGCCAGCAGCTATAGTTGGTCCCACAATGAGCAGTTCTTC. Protein: CASSYSWSHNEQFF. Full variable domain (rest looked up from reference TRBV5-1 and TRBJ2-1): KAGVTQTPRYLIKTRGQQVTLSCSPISGHRSVSWYQQTPGQGLQFLFEYFSETQRNKGNFPGRFSGRQFSNSRSEMNVSTLELGDSALYLCASSYSWSHNEQFFGPGTRLTVL.

This clonotype was recorded at least ten times. The J gene is TRBJ2-1, the V gene TRBV20-1, with TRBD2 matching 8 bases. Germline trimming cut 5 bases from V and 7 bases from J; bases unmatched to any gene: 13. The CDR3 totals 15 residues. Germline loops: CDR1 DFQATT, CDR2 SNEGSKA (reference sequence). Written as DNA, the CDR3 is TGCAGTGCTGGTCTAGCGCGGGGGGTTCGGAATGAGCAGTTCTTC. Translation: CSAGLARGVRNEQFF.

This clonotype was observed many times. The rearrangement joins TRBV5-4 to TRBJ2-1; D is ambiguous. Trimming took 1 base from V and 5 from J, leaving 13 bases between them. The CDR3 totals 15 residues. Germline CDR1 SGHNT, CDR2 YYREEE (reference sequence). The CDR3 sequence is CASSLTSFGHNEQFF. CDR3 nucleotides: TGTGCCAGCAGCTTGACCTCCTTTGGACACAATGAGCAGTTCTTC.

This clonotype was seen more than once but under ten times. The chain joins TRBV10-3 to TRBJ2-1; D assignment may be TRBD1 or TRBD2 (5 bases each). With 11 bases removed from V and 7 bases from J, the gap between germline ends came to 15 bases. The CDR3 extends over 12 amino acids. From germline, CDR1 is ENHRY and CDR2 SYGVKD. Written as DNA, the CDR3 is TGTGCCGCAGACGGGGCCCAAAATGAGCAGTTCTTC. Protein: CAADGAQNEQFF.

The rearrangement uses TRBV2 and TRBJ1-4; perhaps TRBD1 as D (5 bases). This CDR3 has 13 amino acids. The V end lost 2 bases, the J end lost 7 bases, and 8 bases lay between the germline ends. Germline loops: CDR1 SNHLY, CDR2 FYNNEI. The CDR3 is CASSELGTEKLFF. The CDR3 DNA reads TGTGCCAGCAGTGAATTGGGGACTGAAAAACTGTTTTTT. Full variable domain (remainder filled in from reference TRBV2 and TRBJ1-4): EPEVTQTPSHQVTQMGQEVILRCVPISNHLYFYWYRQILGQKVEFLVSFYNNEISEKSEIFDDQFSVERPDGSNFTLKIRSTKLEDSAMYFCASSELGTEKLFFGSGTQLSVL.

To note about this clonotype: A read error may explain this, as a much larger clone is one base away. The chain has TRBV5-1 and TRBJ1-2; 8 bases fit TRBD1. Germline values: CDR1 SGHRS, CDR2 YFSETQ. The CDR3 totals 12 residues. The CDR3 coding sequence is TGCGCCAGCAGCTGGGGACAGGATGGCTGCACCTTC. The encoded protein is CASSWGQDGCTF.

Regarding this clonotype: A read error may account for a junction end that differs from germline. The chain recombines TRBV7-2 with TRBJ2-7, with a tentative D call TRBD2 (7 bases). CDR1 and CDR2 from the germline V gene are SGHTA and FQGNSA. CDR3 length: 15 amino acids. CDR3 residues: CASSQGGGRSYEQYF. The CDR3 coding sequence is TGCGCCAGCAGCCAAGGGGGGGGCCGGTCCTACGAGCAGTACTTC. Filled out from reference TRBV7-2 and TRBJ2-7, the complete variable domain reads GAGVSQSPSNKVTEKGKDVELRCDPISGHTALYWYRQSLGQGLEFLIYFQGNSAPDKSGLPSDRFSAERTGGSVSTLTIQRTQQEDSAVYLCASSQGGGRSYEQYFGPGTRLTVT.

This clonotype was found many times. The chain carries TRBV18 and TRBJ2-7; D unresolved. V was trimmed by 3 bases and J by 2 bases, leaving 11 bases between them. This CDR3 spans 14 amino acids. Germline CDR1 is KGHSH and CDR2 is LQKENI. The CDR3 DNA reads TGTGCCAGCTCACCCACCCGGGTCCCCTACGAGCAGTACTTC. It yields the protein CASSPTRVPYEQYF.

This clonotype has a handful of counts. As DNA, the CDR3 is TGTGCCAGCAGTGTCGGGACACGGGACTACGAGCAGTACTTC. This translates into CASSVGTRDYEQYF. The J gene is TRBJ2-7, the V gene TRBV6-1; tentative D call: TRBD1 (6 bases). There are 14 residues in the CDR3. From germline, CDR1 is MNHNS and CDR2 SASEGT. V was pared by 4 bases and J by 3 bases, with 13 bases between.

With respect to this clonotype: A far larger clone is off by one base, so a read error is likely. The gene calls are TRBV2 and TRBJ2-7, with 7 bases fitting TRBD2. The V gene end was trimmed by 3 bases and the J gene end by 7 bases; junction bases not matched to a gene: 18. The germline V gene encodes CDR1 SNHLY and CDR2 FYNNEI. This CDR3 comprises 17 residues. The DNA of the CDR3 is TGTGCCAGCAGTGACTTTCTAGCGGAGAACTCCTACAATGAGCAGTACTTC. It is translated as CASSDFLAENSYNEQYF.

At least ten counts were recorded for this clonotype. This rearrangement joins TRBV11-2 to TRBJ2-7; TRBD1 matches at 9 bases. This CDR3 is built from 15 residues. The germline V gene has CDR1 SGHAT and CDR2 FQNNGV. The trim removed 5 bases at V and 2 bases at J, leaving 7 bases unmatched. CDR3 protein: CASSRGQGAPYEQYF. CDR3 nucleotide sequence: TGTGCCAGCAGCCGGGGACAGGGTGCCCCCTACGAGCAGTACTTC.

This clonotype has a count of ten or more. The chain employs TRBV7-9 and TRBJ2-7, with D possibly being TRBD1 or TRBD2 (5 bases each). There are 17 residues in the CDR3. V gave up 0 bases and J gave up 4 bases, with 19 bases separating them. The germline gives CDR1 SEHNR, CDR2 FQNEAQ (reference sequence). CDR3 nucleotides: TGTGCCAGCAGCTTAGCCCCTCGGGGCGGCGCCGCGTACGAGCAGTACTTC. It is translated as CASSLAPRGGAAYEQYF.

This clonotype was recorded at least ten times. The CDR3 loop reads CASRILAGASYNEQFF. In nucleotides, the CDR3 is TGTGCCAGCAGGATTCTAGCGGGAGCATCCTACAATGAGCAGTTCTTC. The chain couples TRBV11-2 to TRBJ2-1, with 10 bases aligning to TRBD2. V lost 6 bases and J lost 1; bases outside the gene matches: 6. Germline V gene lookup returns CDR1 SGHAT and CDR2 FQNNGV. CDR3 length equals 16 residues.